This T cell receptor (beta chain) stems from a study of T cell responses to AZD1222 COVID-19 vaccine. The wider study: Second-dose recipients at about 4 or about 12 weeks were treated as one pooled group. Overall study findings and caveats: Spike-specific TCR breadth rose after two AZD1222 doses, and depth rose as well. Clonal diversity was possibly underestimated; the donors were predominantly white British and more often female.

Regarding this clone: Antigen specificity is unknown.

Assay used: immunoSEQ multiplex PCR; TCRdb lists only in-frame clones, some missing. The sample lists about 120,000 clones, around 88% occurring once. The sequencing used peripheral blood, collected on day 0 of AZD1222 vaccination. The receptor's source is an adult in good health.

CDR3 DNA sequence: TGTGCCAGTAGTATATGGGCTTTCGGGAATTCACCCCTCCACTTT. This codes for CASSIWAFGNSPLHF. The chain links TRBV19 to TRBJ1-6; no clear D gene. Trimming shortened V by 2 bases and J by 7 bases, and 12 bases separated the two germline ends. The CDR3 is 15 residues long. Germline lookup yields CDR1 LNHDA and CDR2 SQIVND (reference sequence).